This TCR beta chain was recorded in a study of shared clonotypes between healthy human individuals. Several immunoSEQ plates held equal portions of the genomic DNA taken from each subset. Authors' data handling: Without quality scores, immunoSEQ junctional reads could not be filtered like full-length reads. Method: immunoSEQ multiplex PCR; TCRdb's copy keeps in-frame clones and lacks some. The V and J calls and clone size are taken from that table; D and trimming were inferred from the DNA. The sample shows 98,000 or so clones, 68% of them seen only once. As to this clone: The antigen remains unidentified.

General observations from the study: Clonotypes not shared had lower generation probabilities than those common to all four donors.

Sequenced material: memory CD8+ T cells sorted from blood. Subset indicated: CD45RO+ cells pooled with CCR7-negative TemRA cells. The TCR comes from a woman in her 30s in good health.

CDR3: CASSRGAGRNEQFF. The CDR3 coding sequence is TGCGCCAGCAGCCGGGGAGCGGGGAGGAATGAGCAGTTCTTC. The chain couples TRBV4-1 to TRBJ2-1, with 7 bases aligning to TRBD2. The CDR3 runs 14 residues. V lost 4 bases and J lost 7; bases outside the gene matches: 7. Germline V gene lookup returns CDR1 MGHRA and CDR2 YSYEKL.